This T cell receptor (beta chain) was retrieved from a study of OX40 agonist ivuxolimab in advanced cancers. With baseline, cycle 4 day 1, and cycle 7 day 1 as timepoints, blood was sampled. Clones were read by immunoSEQ multiplex PCR, and TCRdb kept only the in-frame ones, dropping some. The profile shows approximately 70,000 clones, roughly 80% of them singletons. Broader study findings: Clonal expansion in partial responders at 0.1-3.0 mg/kg ranked among the lowest.

This clone came up a few times. The antigen is unknown. This TCR was recovered from an adult with an advanced solid tumor such as melanoma, head and neck, liver or kidney cancer. The sequenced sample was CD4+ or CD8+ T cells sorted from blood, obtained in a trial of the OX40 agonist ivuxolimab.

The chain's CDR3 is CASSPLTSGRAADTQYF. CDR3 bases: TGTGCCAGCTCACCATTGACTAGCGGGAGAGCGGCAGATACGCAGTATTTT. The rearrangement links TRBV18 to TRBJ2-3; 12 nucleotides line up with TRBD2. The CDR3 has 17 amino acids. The trim removed 2 bases at V and 4 bases at J, leaving 7 bases unmatched. CDR1 KGHSH and CDR2 LQKENI come from the germline V gene.